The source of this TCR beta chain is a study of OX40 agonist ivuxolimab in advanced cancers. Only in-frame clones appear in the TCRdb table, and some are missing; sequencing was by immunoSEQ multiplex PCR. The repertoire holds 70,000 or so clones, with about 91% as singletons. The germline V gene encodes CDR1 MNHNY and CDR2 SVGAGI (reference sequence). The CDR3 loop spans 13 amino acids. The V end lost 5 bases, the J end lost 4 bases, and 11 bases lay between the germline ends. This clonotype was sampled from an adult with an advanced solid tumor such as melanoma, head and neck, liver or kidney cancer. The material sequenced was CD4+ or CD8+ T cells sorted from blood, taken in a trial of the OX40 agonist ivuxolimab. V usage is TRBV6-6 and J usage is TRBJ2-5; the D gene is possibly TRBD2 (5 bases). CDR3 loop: CASSQRERETQYF. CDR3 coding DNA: TGTGCCAGCAGTCAAAGGGAGCGAGAGACCCAGTACTTC.